Shown below are 26 T cell receptor beta chains from a single sample sequenced in a study of OX40 agonist ivuxolimab in advanced cancers. Sequenced by immunoSEQ multiplex PCR; TCRdb stores in-frame clones only, minus some. Found here are 60,000 to 90,000 clones, approximately 86% of them singletons; the top ten hold approximately 0.73%. The specimen was CD4+ or CD8+ T cells sorted from blood, collected in a trial of the OX40 agonist ivuxolimab. Receptors were obtained from an adult with an advanced solid tumor such as melanoma, head and neck, liver or kidney cancer.

The chain is built from TRBV7-2 and TRBJ2-5; D remains ambiguous. Germline V gene data show CDR1 as SGHTA and CDR2 as FQGNSA. V lost 3 bases to trimming and J lost 0 bases, with 11 bases between them. The length of the CDR3 is 15 residues. The CDR3 DNA reads TGTGCCAGCAGCTTGATGAGAGGTTACCAAGAGACCCAGTACTTC. It is translated as CASSLMRGYQETQYF.

The DNA for the CDR3 is TGTGCCAGCAGTGTCGGAAATACGCAGTATTTT. Translating gives CASSVGNTQYF. The gene calls are TRBV2 and TRBJ2-3; D is unresolved. Between the trimmed V and J ends, which lost 4 bases and 7 bases, there was a span of 6 bases. The CDR3 runs 11 residues. Germline loops: CDR1 SNHLY, CDR2 FYNNEI.

The chain links TRBV11-3 to TRBJ2-1; D is ambiguous. CDR1 SGHNT and CDR2 YENEEA come from the germline V gene. The ends were cut back, 1 base at V and 10 bases at J, with 11 bases in the middle. The CDR3 runs to 13 residues. Here the CDR3 reads CASSLGANREQFF. The CDR3 bases are TGTGCCAGCAGCTTAGGGGCTAACAGAGAGCAGTTCTTC.

On this clone: This specimen includes other DNA sequences encoding the same CDR3. V and J are TRBV7-2 and TRBJ2-7, with no clear D. The V end lost 5 bases, the J end lost 3 bases, and 14 bases lay between the germline ends. The CDR3 covers 14 residues. Looked up from germline, CDR1 is SGHTA and CDR2 is FQGNSA. CDR3 residues: CASSPLTGYYEQYF. Written as DNA, the CDR3 is TGTGCCAGCAGCCCACTGACCGGCTACTACGAGCAGTACTTC.

The chain couples TRBV5-6 to TRBJ1-1; possibly TRBD1 for D (5 bases). Between the trimmed V and J ends, which lost 0 bases and 5 bases, there was a span of 23 bases. Germline loops: CDR1 SGHDT, CDR2 YYEEEE. The CDR3 length is 18 residues. The CDR3 reads CASSLVVAQVAGGTEAFF. The DNA of the CDR3 is TGTGCCAGCAGCTTGGTGGTGGCGCAGGTTGCTGGGGGGACTGAAGCTTTCTTT.

The chain couples TRBV4-3 to TRBJ2-1; 8 bases map to TRBD1. The CDR3 runs to 16 residues. Germline loops: CDR1 LGHNA, CDR2 YSLEER. The J segment lost 8 bases and the V segment lost 0 bases, leaving 9 bases of the junction unmatched. DNA of the CDR3: TGCGCCAGCAGCCAAGATGTTGGACAGGGTCCCGATGAGCAGTTCTTC. It yields the protein CASSQDVGQGPDEQFF.

V gene TRBV7-2 combines with J gene TRBJ2-3; 10 bases map to TRBD2. Trimming took 4 bases from V and 4 from J; bases not matched to a gene: 8. Germline assignment: CDR1 SGHTA and CDR2 FQGNSA. The CDR3 is made up of 16 amino acids. Here the CDR3 DNA reads TGTGCCAGCAGCTCTGTGAGCGGGAGGGCTGCAGATACGCAGTATTTT. Amino acid sequence: CASSSVSGRAADTQYF.

This chain connects TRBV6-1 to TRBJ2-7, with D perhaps TRBD2 (6 bases). This CDR3 region has 15 residues. Germline CDR1 is MNHNS and CDR2 is SASEGT. V was trimmed by 1 base and J by 0 bases, leaving 10 bases between them. CDR3 amino acids: CASSEVRLDSYEQYF. In DNA, the CDR3 is TGTGCCAGCAGTGAAGTGAGACTAGACTCCTACGAGCAGTACTTC.

The chain carries TRBV7-9 and TRBJ2-1; TRBD2 aligns across 13 bases. Looked up from germline, CDR1 is SEHNR and CDR2 is FQNEAQ (reference sequence). This CDR3 region has 18 residues. V trimming: 2 bases; J trimming: 9 bases; junction bases outside the gene matches: 13. Written as DNA, the CDR3 is TGTGCCAGCAGCTTACCCCCCCGACTAGCGGGAGGCAGAAGTGAGCAGTTCTTC. Its translation is CASSLPPRLAGGRSEQFF.

The DNA for the CDR3 is TGTGCCAGCAGCTTAGCAGGCCGCTATGGCTACACCTTC. It specifies CASSLAGRYGYTF. J is TRBJ1-2 and V is TRBV7-2, with D hard to call. The CDR3 is made up of 13 amino acids. V was trimmed by 0 bases and J by 4 bases, leaving 6 bases between them. Germline CDR1 SGHTA, CDR2 FQGNSA.

This clone showed up just a few times. This chain uses TRBV15 with TRBJ1-4; 9 bases line up with TRBD1. Germline CDR1 is LNHNV and CDR2 is YYDKDF (reference sequence). Trimming took 1 base from V and 8 from J; bases not matched to a gene: 2. The CDR3 has 14 residues. In nucleotides, the CDR3 is TGTGCCACCAGCAGAGGGGGGACAGGGGAAAAACTGTTTTTT. It translates to CATSRGGTGEKLFF. The full variable domain, its missing parts supplied by reference TRBV15 and TRBJ1-4, is DAMVIQNPRYQVTQFGKPVTLSCSQTLNHNVMYWYQQKSSQAPKLLFHYYDKDFNNEADTPDNFQSRRPNTSFCFLDIRSPGLGDTAMYLCATSRGGTGEKLFFGSGTQLSVL.

The chain is built from TRBV10-3 and TRBJ2-7, with D possibly TRBD1 on 5 matching bases. This CDR3 is 11 amino acids long. V was clipped by 10 bases and J by 0 bases, with 7 bases between them. Germline V lookup: CDR1 ENHRY, CDR2 SYGVKD. DNA for the CDR3: TGTGCCAGCCAGGGCTCCTACGAGCAGTACTTC. The encoded protein is CASQGSYEQYF.

This chain links TRBV25-1 with TRBJ2-7, with D tentatively TRBD2 (6 bases). Germline CDR1 and CDR2: MGHDK and SYGVNS. The CDR3 is 14 amino acids. Trimming pared 4 bases from V and 7 bases from J, leaving 17 bases between. CDR3 sequence reads: CASSVLGGAREQYF. CDR3 nucleotide sequence: TGTGCCAGCAGTGTCCTAGGAGGGGCTAGGGAGCAGTACTTC.

The rearrangement links TRBV19 to TRBJ2-5; D may be TRBD1 (5 bases). The CDR3 loop spans 14 amino acids. Deletions cut 4 bases from V and 4 bases from J, with 13 bases between. CDR1 LNHDA and CDR2 SQIVND come from the germline V gene (reference sequence). This chain's CDR3 is CASSTQVPGETQYF. Written as DNA, the CDR3 is TGTGCCAGTAGTACACAGGTCCCCGGAGAGACCCAGTACTTC.

This clone was counted between two and nine times. This chain connects TRBV6-5 to TRBJ1-5; D unclear. This CDR3 contains 14 residues. The germline CDR1 and CDR2 sequences are MNHEY and SVGAGI. V lost 5 bases and J lost 3, with 11 bases in between. In DNA form, the CDR3 reads TGTGCCAGCAGTACCCGACGGAACAATCAGCCCCAGCATTTT. Protein product: CASSTRRNNQPQHF.

The chain is built from TRBV9 and TRBJ2-1; either TRBD1 or TRBD2 may fit D (5 bases each). Trimming left V 2 bases short and J 6 bases short, with 15 bases between. This CDR3 has 15 amino acids. In germline, CDR1 is SGDLS, CDR2 YYNGEE. CDR3 coding DNA: TGTGCCAGCAGCGTCGGGGCGATGAGGTTCAATGAGCAGTTCTTC. Encoded protein: CASSVGAMRFNEQFF.

The rearrangement links TRBV19 to TRBJ1-1; D unclear. Germline CDR1 and CDR2: LNHDA and SQIVND (reference sequence). CDR3 length: 14 residues. Trimming cost V 7 bases and J 1 base, with 13 bases left between them. In DNA form, the CDR3 reads TGTGCCAGTACCCCCGGTGGCGGGAACACTGAAGCTTTCTTT. Its translation: CASTPGGGNTEAFF.

This clone came up once. The rearrangement joins TRBV6-1 to TRBJ1-4; D gene unclear. Per germline, CDR1 MNHNS and CDR2 SASEGT. Between the trimmed V and J ends, which lost 2 bases and 1 base, there was a span of 8 bases. The CDR3 is 15 amino acids. As DNA, the CDR3 is TGTGCCAGCAGTGAAAGGAGAAGAACTAATGAAAAACTGTTTTTT. Amino acids: CASSERRRTNEKLFF.

This sequence joins TRBV18 and TRBJ2-7; 8 nucleotides align to TRBD1. The CDR3 has 13 amino acids. Trimming at V came to 2 bases and at J to 9 bases, leaving 6 bases not matched to a gene. CDR1 and CDR2 from the germline V gene are KGHSH and LQKENI. For the CDR3, the DNA is TGTGCCAGCTCACCAGTCCAGGGGGCTTCGCAGTACTTC. Its protein is CASSPVQGASQYF.

The chain links TRBV6-6 to TRBJ1-5, with a tentative D call TRBD1 (6 bases). V lost 7 bases to trimming and J lost 1 base, with 14 bases between them. In germline, CDR1 is MNHNY, CDR2 SVGAGI (reference sequence). The CDR3 loop spans 15 amino acids. Written as DNA, the CDR3 is TGTGCCAGCACCACGGACGGGACAAGCAATCAGCCCCAGCATTTT. Translated: CASTTDGTSNQPQHF.

V is TRBV18 and J is TRBJ2-7; 7 nucleotides match TRBD1. Per germline, CDR1 KGHSH and CDR2 LQKENI. The CDR3 is made up of 15 amino acids. V lost 0 bases, J lost 2 bases, and 4 bases stayed unmatched. CDR3 residues: CASSPPGTVTYEQYF. Written as DNA, the CDR3 is TGTGCCAGCTCACCACCCGGGACAGTAACCTACGAGCAGTACTTC.

The CDR3 nucleotides are TGTGCCAGCAGCCCAAAGGGATTCTTCAATGAGCAGTTCTTC. Protein sequence: CASSPKGFFNEQFF. This chain joins TRBV13 and TRBJ2-1; no definite D call. Trimming took off 5 bases at V and 6 bases at J, with 14 bases between the two ends. The CDR3 sequence is 14 residues long. CDR1 and CDR2 (germline): PRHDT, FYEKMQ (reference sequence).

This rearrangement joins TRBV6-5 to TRBJ2-1; 8 bases match TRBD1. Germline CDR1 and CDR2: MNHEY and SVGAGI. Trimming took 4 bases from V and 8 from J; bases not matched to a gene: 7. The CDR3 extends over 14 amino acids. The CDR3 spells CASSSGQGKYEQFF. CDR3 coding DNA: TGTGCCAGCAGTTCCGGACAGGGAAAATATGAGCAGTTCTTC.

This rearrangement joins TRBV18 to TRBJ1-2, with 7 bases fitting TRBD1. Germline CDR1 is KGHSH and CDR2 is LQKENI. The CDR3 runs 14 residues. Trimming at V came to 2 bases and at J to 7 bases, leaving 7 bases not matched to a gene. DNA for the CDR3: TGTGCCAGCTCACCAGAGGCAGGGGGGGCTGGCTACACCTTC. It translates to CASSPEAGGAGYTF. The entire variable domain, with the rest obtained from reference TRBV18 and TRBJ1-2, is as follows: NAGVMQNPRHLVRRRGQEARLRCSPMKGHSHVYWYRQLPEEGLKFMVYLQKENIIDESGMPKERFSAEFPKEGPSILRIQQVVRGDSAAYFCASSPEAGGAGYTFGSGTRLTVV.

This clone came up once. This sequence joins TRBV27 and TRBJ2-2, with D maybe TRBD1 (6 bases). Trimming pared 10 bases from V and 2 bases from J, leaving 14 bases between. The CDR3 is 14 amino acids. In germline, CDR1 is MNHEY, CDR2 SMNVEV (reference sequence). The CDR3 DNA reads TGTGCCACATGGCAGGGGTTAAACACCGGGGAGCTGTTTTTT. Translation: CATWQGLNTGELFF.

CDR3 nucleotides: TGCGCCAGCAGCTTGGTGACTGCGAACACCGGGGAGCTGTTTTTT. Amino acid sequence: CASSLVTANTGELFF. The V and J genes are TRBV5-1 and TRBJ2-2; D ambiguous. Germline CDR1 reads SGHRS; CDR2 reads YFSETQ. Trimming took off 0 bases at V and 0 bases at J, with 6 bases between the two ends. This CDR3 contains 15 residues.